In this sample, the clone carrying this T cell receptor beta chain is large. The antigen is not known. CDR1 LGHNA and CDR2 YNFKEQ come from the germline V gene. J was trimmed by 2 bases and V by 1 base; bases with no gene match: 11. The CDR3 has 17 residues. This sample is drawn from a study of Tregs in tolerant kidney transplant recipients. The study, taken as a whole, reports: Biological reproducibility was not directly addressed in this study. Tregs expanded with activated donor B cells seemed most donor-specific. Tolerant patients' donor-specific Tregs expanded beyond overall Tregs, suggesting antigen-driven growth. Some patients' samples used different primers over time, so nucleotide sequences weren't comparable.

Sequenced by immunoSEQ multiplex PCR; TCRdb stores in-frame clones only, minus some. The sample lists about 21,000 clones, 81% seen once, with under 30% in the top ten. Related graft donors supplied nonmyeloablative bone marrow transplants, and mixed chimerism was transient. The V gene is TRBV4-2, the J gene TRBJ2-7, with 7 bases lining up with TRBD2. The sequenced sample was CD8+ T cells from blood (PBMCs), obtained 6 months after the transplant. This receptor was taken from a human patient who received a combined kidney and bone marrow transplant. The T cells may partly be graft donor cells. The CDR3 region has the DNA TGTGCCAGCAGCCAAGGGGCCCTATACGGGAGGACCTACGAGCAGTACTTC. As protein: CASSQGALYGRTYEQYF.